The 9 T cell receptor beta chains in this list originate from one sample, sequenced in a study of cytomegalovirus exposure and HLA in healthy donors. Vbeta (60) and Jbeta (13) primers were used in the PCR. Profiled with immunoSEQ multiplex PCR; TCRdb holds only in-frame clones, not every one. This table has more than 150,000 clones, roughly 80% appearing once. The sequenced sample consisted of PBMCs. The receptor set was obtained from a woman aged 45-65 years in good health and CMV-seropositive.

The rearrangement joins TRBV7-6 to TRBJ2-7, with 9 bases matching TRBD1. With V trimmed by 5 bases and J by 5 bases, 7 bases remained unmatched. This CDR3 comprises 14 residues. Germline CDR1 reads SGHVS; CDR2 reads FNYEAQ. DNA of the CDR3: TGTGCCAGCAGCACCGGGACAGGGCGAGACGAGCAGTACTTC. Encoded protein: CASSTGTGRDEQYF.

This rearrangement joins TRBV2 to TRBJ1-1, with 8 bases matching TRBD1. Unmatched junction bases numbered 7, after V lost 8 bases and J lost 2 bases. This CDR3 is built from 14 residues. Germline CDR1 reads SNHLY; CDR2 reads FYNNEI. CDR3 in DNA: TGTGCCAGCCAGGGGGCGCGTCTAAACACTGAAGCTTTCTTT. It encodes CASQGARLNTEAFF. The full variable domain, its missing parts supplied by reference TRBV2 and TRBJ1-1, is EPEVTQTPSHQVTQMGQEVILRCVPISNHLYFYWYRQILGQKVEFLVSFYNNEISEKSEIFDDQFSVERPDGSNFTLKIRSTKLEDSAMYFCASQGARLNTEAFFGQGTRLTVV.

The gene calls are TRBV14 and TRBJ1-6, with D uncertain. The CDR3 has 12 residues. CDR1 and CDR2 (germline): SGHDN, FVKESK. Deletions cut 2 bases from V and 10 bases from J, with 6 bases between. The CDR3 DNA follows: TGTGCCAGCAGCCAACGGGGATCACCCCTCCACTTT. Protein product: CASSQRGSPLHF.

On this clone: In the same sample, other DNA sequences code for this CDR3. The V and J genes are TRBV5-1 and TRBJ2-3; 9 bases are shared with TRBD2. This CDR3 comprises 14 residues. Germline-derived CDR1 and CDR2 are SGHRS and YFSETQ. The trim removed 5 bases at V and 4 bases at J, leaving 5 bases unmatched. CDR3 protein: CASSYSGGSDTQYF. The CDR3 nucleotides are TGCGCCAGCAGTTATAGCGGGGGTTCAGATACGCAGTATTTT. The full variable domain, rest sourced from reference TRBV5-1 and TRBJ2-3, is KAGVTQTPRYLIKTRGQQVTLSCSPISGHRSVSWYQQTPGQGLQFLFEYFSETQRNKGNFPGRFSGRQFSNSRSEMNVSTLELGDSALYLCASSYSGGSDTQYFGPGTRLTVL.

CDR3 in amino acids: CASSLIEGRWNTEAFF. CDR3 nucleotides: TGTGCCAGCAGCTTAATTGAGGGGAGGTGGAACACTGAAGCTTTCTTT. The chain recombines TRBV7-8 with TRBJ1-1; tentative D call: TRBD1 (5 bases). Trimming left V 2 bases short and J 1 base short, with 14 bases between. This CDR3 is built from 16 residues. CDR1 SGHVS and CDR2 FQNEAQ come from the germline V gene. Complete variable domain (other parts from reference TRBV7-8 and TRBJ1-1): GAGVSQSPRYKVAKRGQDVALRCDPISGHVSLFWYQQALGQGPEFLTYFQNEAQLDKSGLPSDRFFAERPEGSVSTLKIQRTQQEDSAVYLCASSLIEGRWNTEAFFGQGTRLTVV.

The chain has TRBV25-1 and TRBJ1-4; D gene ambiguous. Trimming took off 4 bases at V and 0 bases at J, with 9 bases between the two ends. The CDR3 is 15 residues long. CDR1 and CDR2 from the germline V gene are MGHDK and SYGVNS. The CDR3 DNA reads TGTGCCAGCAGTGGCGAGCTATCAACTAATGAAAAACTGTTTTTT. Translating it yields CASSGELSTNEKLFF.

V and J are TRBV5-6 and TRBJ2-4; D gene ambiguous. V gave up 3 bases and J gave up 3 bases, with 10 bases separating them. CDR1 and CDR2 (germline): SGHDT, YYEEEE. The CDR3 consists of 14 residues. This CDR3 is CASSSPANKNIQYF. CDR3 DNA sequence: TGTGCCAGCAGCTCTCCCGCTAACAAAAACATTCAGTACTTC.

CDR3 region: CASSPPTESYGYTF. CDR3 DNA sequence: TGTGCCAGCTCACCACCGACAGAAAGCTATGGCTACACCTTC. The rearrangement links TRBV18 to TRBJ1-2; D might be TRBD1 (5 bases). This CDR3 spans 14 amino acids. Germline V gene data show CDR1 as KGHSH and CDR2 as LQKENI. The V end lost 0 bases, the J end lost 4 bases, and 9 bases lay between the germline ends.

This chain links TRBV9 with TRBJ2-7; 9 bases match TRBD2. This CDR3 has 15 residues. Germline V gene data show CDR1 as SGDLS and CDR2 as YYNGEE. The trim removed 1 base at V and 6 bases at J, leaving 8 bases unmatched. The CDR3 loop reads CASSVKAGGRGEQYF. The CDR3, as DNA: TGTGCCAGCAGCGTAAAAGCGGGGGGAAGGGGCGAGCAGTACTTC.